What follows are 19 T cell receptor beta chains derived from one specimen sequenced in a study of T cells in women clearing cervical HPV infection. The protocol was immunoSEQ multiplex PCR, while the TCRdb copy is restricted to in-frame clones and leaves out a portion. Its listing shows roughly 20,000 clones. Sequencing input: blood buffy coat. These receptors were obtained from a woman between 18 and 69 years old with a cervical HPV16 infection that either progressed to CIN3+ or cleared (not recorded which).

A note on this clone: Read coverage stops 3 residues before the CDR3 terminus; the germline J gene supplies the remainder. This chain connects TRBV5-4 to TRBJ2-5; D remains ambiguous. V was clipped by 0 bases and J by 2 bases, with 8 bases between them. The CDR3 is 14 amino acids. The germline gives CDR1 SGHNT, CDR2 YYREEE (reference sequence). CDR3 DNA, as far as it was read: TGTGCCAGCAGCTTGGTGTGGGCGCAAGAGACC. Its translation is CASSLVWAQET. The whole CDR3 is CASSLVWAQETQYF.

Comments on this clone: The read falls 3 residues short of the CDR3 end, and the missing part is taken from the germline J gene. The gene calls are TRBV30 and TRBJ2-1; D might be TRBD1 (5 bases). CDR1 GTSNPN and CDR2 SVGIG come from the germline V gene (reference sequence). The CDR3 spans 13 residues. Trimming cost V 3 bases and J 4 bases, with 10 bases left between them. The CDR3: CAWSGQPYNEQFF. The part of the CDR3 DNA that was read is TGTGCCTGGAGCGGACAACCTTACAATGAG.

On this clone itself: The read is 3 residues too short to cover the CDR3 end, so that end is filled in from the germline J gene. The same CDR3 can be traced to other DNA sequences in this sample. The V gene is TRBV18, the J gene TRBJ1-2; TRBD1 is a possible D gene (5 bases). This CDR3 is built from 14 residues. Germline CDR1 is KGHSH and CDR2 is LQKENI. The ends were cut back, 6 bases at V and 4 bases at J, with 15 bases in the middle. The part of the CDR3 DNA that was read is TGTGCCAGCTCCCCGGAGGGGCAGGGCTATGGC. Translation: CASSPEGQGYG. The entire CDR3 sequence reads CASSPEGQGYGYTF.

To note about this clone: Read sequence stops 3 residues before the CDR3 end, and the germline J gene provides the missing end. The chain has TRBV7-8 and TRBJ1-5, with 7 bases lining up with TRBD1. Germline CDR1 reads SGHVS; CDR2 reads FQNEAQ. The CDR3 runs 14 residues. V dropped 5 bases and J dropped 4; count of bases not matched to a gene: 5. Incomplete CDR3 DNA: TGTGCCAGCAGCGAGGGGGCGCGGAATCAGCCC. This gives the protein CASSEGARNQP. The whole CDR3 protein is CASSEGARNQPQHF. The entire variable domain, with the rest obtained from reference TRBV7-8 and TRBJ1-5, is as follows: GAGVSQSPRYKVAKRGQDVALRCDPISGHVSLFWYQQALGQGPEFLTYFQNEAQLDKSGLPSDRFFAERPEGSVSTLKIQRTQQEDSAVYLCASSEGARNQPQHFGDGTRLSIL.

A word on this clone: The CDR3 end is not reached by the read, which stops 3 residues before it; the germline J gene fills it in. V gene TRBV6-4 combines with J gene TRBJ2-1; 9 bases align to TRBD2. CDR1 and CDR2 (germline): MRHNA, SNTAGT. Losses at the gene ends were 2 bases for V and 0 bases for J; bases not matched to a gene: 2. The CDR3 is 16 residues long. CDR3 DNA (partial): TGTGCCAGCAGTGACCTAGCGGGAAGCTCCTACAATGAG. It translates to CASSDLAGSSYNE. In full, the CDR3 is CASSDLAGSSYNEQFF.

Comments on this clone: The read ends 3 residues before the CDR3 terminus; that terminus is restored from the germline J gene. The rearrangement joins TRBV7-7 to TRBJ1-1, with D unresolved. This CDR3 has 13 amino acids. The germline CDR1 and CDR2 sequences are SSHAT and FNYEAQ (reference sequence). The V and J ends lost 2 bases and 2 bases respectively, with 6 bases between them. The part of the CDR3 DNA that was read is TGTGCCAGCAGCTTACGTAGAAACACTGAA. This sequence encodes CASSLRRNTE. The complete CDR3 protein is CASSLRRNTEAFF.

Remarks on this clone: The CDR3 end falls 3 residues outside the read, so it is completed with the germline J gene. The gene calls are TRBV19 and TRBJ1-2; perhaps TRBD1 as D (6 bases). The CDR3 has 14 amino acids. CDR1 and CDR2 from the germline V gene are LNHDA and SQIVND (reference sequence). V gave up 4 bases and J gave up 6 bases, with 15 bases separating them. The DNA read from the CDR3 is TGTGCCAGTAGTAAGCCCATGACAGGCCATGGC. Its translation: CASSKPMTGHG. The entire CDR3 protein reads CASSKPMTGHGYTF.

Concerning this clone itself: The CDR3 end is not reached by the read, which stops 3 residues before it; the germline J gene fills it in. The J gene is TRBJ1-2, the V gene TRBV18, with D perhaps TRBD1 (5 bases). This CDR3 is 15 amino acids long. The V gene's germline CDR1 is KGHSH and CDR2 LQKENI. The CDR3 here is CASSAGTSGQEAYTF. The part of the CDR3 DNA that was read is TGTGCCAGCTCAGCTGGGACTAGCGGACAAGAGGCC. The variable domain in full, completed from reference TRBV18 and TRBJ1-2, reads NAGVMQNPRHLVRRRGQEARLRCSPMKGHSHVYWYRQLPEEGLKFMVYLQKENIIDESGMPKERFSAEFPKEGPSILRIQQVVRGDSAAYFCASSAGTSGQEAYTFGSGTRLTVV.

About this clone: The CDR3 extends 3 residues past the end of the read, so its final part is completed from the germline J gene. The chain combines TRBV10-3 with TRBJ2-5; 9 bases match TRBD1. The V gene's germline CDR1 is ENHRY and CDR2 SYGVKD. This CDR3 region has 14 residues. Trimming removed 2 bases from V and 4 bases from J; junction bases left unmatched: 2. The CDR3 sequence: CAISERTGVETQYF. The covered CDR3 bases are TGTGCCATCAGTGAGAGGACAGGGGTAGAGACC.

Turning to this clone: The read halts 3 residues ahead of the CDR3 end, with the missing end drawn from the germline J gene. The V and J genes are TRBV20-1 and TRBJ2-5, with TRBD2 matching over 8 bases. The length of the CDR3 is 14 residues. Germline CDR1 and CDR2: DFQATT and SNEGSKA (reference sequence). V lost 3 bases to trimming and J lost 4 bases; unmatched junction nucleotides: 7. CDR3 in amino acids: CSARLAGRRETQYF. Incomplete CDR3 DNA: TGCAGTGCTAGGTTAGCGGGGCGGCGAGAGACC.

Regarding this clone: The sequence runs out 3 residues before the end of the CDR3; the remainder is reconstructed from the germline J gene. This chain connects TRBV19 to TRBJ2-1; D ambiguous. V dropped 5 bases and J dropped 1 base, with 15 bases sitting between them. This CDR3 has 16 amino acids. Germline-derived CDR1 and CDR2 are LNHDA and SQIVND (reference sequence). CDR3 protein: CASSWAARPSYNEQFF. Incomplete CDR3 DNA: TGTGCCAGTAGTTGGGCAGCCCGACCTTCCTACAATGAG.

A note on this clone: Coverage ceases 3 residues before the CDR3 finishes, and the germline J gene fills in the end. This chain joins TRBV2 and TRBJ1-2; TRBD1 might be the D (5 bases). Germline V gives CDR1 SNHLY, CDR2 FYNNEI. CDR3 size: 14 residues. The germline V and J ends were trimmed by 1 base and 5 bases, with 11 bases remaining between them. CDR3 DNA, as far as it was read: TGTGCCAGCAGTGAAGGGGGCTTACGGTATGGC. Protein sequence: CASSEGGLRYG. The complete CDR3 protein is CASSEGGLRYGYTF.

The CDR3 region is CASTGQTYEQYF. CDR3 DNA, as far as it was read: TGCGCCAGCACGGGACAAACCTACGAG. This chain connects TRBV10-1 to TRBJ2-7, with D perhaps matching TRBD1 (6 bases). Read sequence stops 3 residues before the CDR3 end, and the germline J gene provides the missing end. The ends were cut back, 7 bases at V and 2 bases at J, with 9 bases in the middle. The CDR3 runs 12 residues. CDR1 is WNHNN and CDR2 is SYGVQD in the germline V gene (reference sequence).

As to this clone: The CDR3 goes on 3 residues after the read ends, and that part is filled in from the germline J gene. The rearrangement links TRBV19 to TRBJ2-5, with D tentatively TRBD1 (5 bases). CDR1 and CDR2 (germline): LNHDA, SQIVND (reference sequence). V was clipped by 5 bases and J by 2 bases, with 12 bases between them. The CDR3 totals 14 residues. CDR3 residues: CASSPTTVQETQYF. Partial CDR3 DNA: TGTGCCAGTAGTCCTACGACAGTACAAGAGACC.

A remark on this clone: The missing CDR3 end, 3 residues past where the read stops, is filled in from the germline J gene. The chain employs TRBV6-2 or TRBV6-3 and TRBJ2-3, with 10 nucleotides matching TRBD2. CDR1 is MNHEY and CDR2 is SVGEGT in the germline V gene. The CDR3 extends over 17 amino acids. Germline trimming cut 8 bases from V and 6 bases from J; bases unmatched to any gene: 17. The covered CDR3 bases are TGTGCCAGCGGCCGGAGTAGCGGGGGGCCTTGGGAGGATACG. It translates to CASGRSSGGPWEDT. The full CDR3 is CASGRSSGGPWEDTQYF.

The part of the CDR3 DNA that was read is TGTGCCTGGGGATTACAGGGGACCCCCTACAATGAG. Protein product: CAWGLQGTPYNE. The whole CDR3 reads CAWGLQGTPYNEQFF. The chain couples TRBV30 to TRBJ2-1; TRBD1 matches 7 bases. Read sequence stops 3 residues before the CDR3 end, and the germline J gene provides the missing end. This CDR3 comprises 15 residues. The V gene end was trimmed by 5 bases and the J gene end by 2 bases; junction bases not matched to a gene: 9. Germline values: CDR1 GTSNPN, CDR2 SVGIG (reference sequence). Based on the CDR3 plus reference TRBV30 and TRBJ2-1, the full variable domain is SQTIHQWPATLVQPVGSPLSLECTVEGTSNPNLYWYRQAAGRGLQLLFYSVGIGQISSEVPQNLSASRPQDRQFILSSKKLLLSDSGFYLCAWGLQGTPYNEQFFGPGTRLTVL.

Details on this clone: The read gets to within 3 residues of the CDR3 end, and the germline J gene fills in the rest. The chain combines TRBV6-2 or TRBV6-3 with TRBJ2-3; 9 nucleotides match TRBD2. Germline V gives CDR1 MNHEY, CDR2 SVGEGT. The CDR3 consists of 16 residues. CDR3 bases read: TGTGCCAGCACTCTACATAGCGGGGGATCCCGAGAGACG. Amino acids: CASTLHSGGSRET. The complete CDR3 protein is CASTLHSGGSRETQYF.

This clone is classed as medium-sized by frequency. From the germline J gene comes the end of the CDR3, since the read stops 3 residues before it. The chain couples TRBV30 to TRBJ2-3; tentatively, D is TRBD2 (5 bases). CDR1 and CDR2 (germline): GTSNPN, SVGIG (reference sequence). The V end lost 4 bases, the J end lost 4 bases, and 15 bases lay between the germline ends. The CDR3 spans 14 residues. The CDR3: CAWNIELGPDTQYF. CDR3 DNA (partial): TGTGCCTGGAATATTGAACTAGGTCCAGATACG.

As to this clone: The read gets to within 3 residues of the CDR3 end, and the germline J gene fills in the rest. The rearrangement links TRBV6-1 to TRBJ2-2; 11 bases fit TRBD1. This CDR3 comprises 16 residues. Looked up from germline, CDR1 is MNHNS and CDR2 is SASEGT. Incomplete CDR3 DNA: TGTGCCAGCAGTGAAGAGGACAGGGGGCGCCTTGAAAAG. Its translation is CASSEEDRGRLEK. The entire CDR3 sequence reads CASSEEDRGRLEKLFF.